This paragraph reports one TCR beta chain. The length of the CDR3 is 14 residues. Germline CDR1 reads GTSNPN; CDR2 reads SVGIG (reference sequence). Trimming removed 2 bases from V and 2 bases from J, with 10 bases in between. This sample was taken from a study of blood T cell repertoires in COVID-19. As for the study in general: PBMCs, B-cell-depleted T cells, or T cells provided the cDNA or gDNA that made up the material.

As processed by the authors: Nucleated cell counts were estimated from reference gene primer amplification. Clones were sequenced by immunoSEQ multiplex PCR, and TCRdb holds only the in-frame ones, with some missing. V and J calls and clone size are those listed in that table; D and trimming were worked out from the DNA. This table has 60,000 to 85,000 clones, approximately 78% appearing once. The chain couples TRBV30 to TRBJ1-5; D is unresolved. The sequence was collected from a human donor in a cohort sampled during active COVID-19. The sequenced material came from peripheral blood. CDR3 DNA: TGTGCCTGGAGTTTAGCCCTGGGCAATCAGCCCCAGCATTTT. Translation: CAWSLALGNQPQHF.